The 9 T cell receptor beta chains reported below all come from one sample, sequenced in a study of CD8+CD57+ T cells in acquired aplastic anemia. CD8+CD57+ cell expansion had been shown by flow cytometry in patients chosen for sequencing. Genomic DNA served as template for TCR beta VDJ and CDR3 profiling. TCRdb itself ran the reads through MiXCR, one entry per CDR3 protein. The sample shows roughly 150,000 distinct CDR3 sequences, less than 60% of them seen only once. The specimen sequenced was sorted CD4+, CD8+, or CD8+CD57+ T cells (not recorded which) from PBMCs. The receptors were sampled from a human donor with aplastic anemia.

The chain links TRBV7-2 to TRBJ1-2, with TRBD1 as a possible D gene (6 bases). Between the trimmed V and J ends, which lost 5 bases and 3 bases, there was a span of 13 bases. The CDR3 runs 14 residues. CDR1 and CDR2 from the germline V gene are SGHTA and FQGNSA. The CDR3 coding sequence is TGTGCCAGCAGCCAAGCAGGGGATGACTATGGCTACACCTTC. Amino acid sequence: CASSQAGDDYGYTF.

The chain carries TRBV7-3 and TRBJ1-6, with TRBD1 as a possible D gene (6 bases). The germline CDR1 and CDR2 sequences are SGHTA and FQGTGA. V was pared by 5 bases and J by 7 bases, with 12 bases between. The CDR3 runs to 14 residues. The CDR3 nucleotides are TGTGCCAGCAGCGCAGACAGGCCAAATTCACCCCTCCACTTT. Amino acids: CASSADRPNSPLHF.

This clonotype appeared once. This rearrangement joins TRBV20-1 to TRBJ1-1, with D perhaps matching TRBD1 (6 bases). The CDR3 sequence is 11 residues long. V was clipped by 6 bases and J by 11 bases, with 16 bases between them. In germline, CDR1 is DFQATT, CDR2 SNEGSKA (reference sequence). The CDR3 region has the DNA TGCAGTGCCATGGGGGGGGGCAAGGCTTTCTTT. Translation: CSAMGGGKAFF.

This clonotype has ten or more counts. As DNA, the CDR3 is TGTGCCAGCAGCCCAACGGTTTGGGAGACCCAGTACTTC. It encodes CASSPTVWETQYF. The chain uses TRBV11-3 and TRBJ2-5; D unresolved. V dropped 5 bases and J dropped 5 bases, with 12 bases sitting between them. The germline CDR1 and CDR2 sequences are SGHNT and YENEEA. The CDR3 contains 13 residues.

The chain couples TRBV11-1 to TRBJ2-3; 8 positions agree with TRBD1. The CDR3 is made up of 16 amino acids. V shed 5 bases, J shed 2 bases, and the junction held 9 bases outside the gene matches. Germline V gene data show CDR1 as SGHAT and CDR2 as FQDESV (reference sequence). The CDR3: CASSKTGDLPTDTQYF. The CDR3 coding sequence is TGTGCCAGCAGCAAGACAGGGGACCTACCCACAGATACGCAGTATTTT.

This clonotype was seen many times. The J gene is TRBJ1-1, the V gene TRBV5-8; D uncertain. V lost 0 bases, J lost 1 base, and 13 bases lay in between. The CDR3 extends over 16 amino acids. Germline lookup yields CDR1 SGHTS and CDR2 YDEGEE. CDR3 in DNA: TGTGCCAGCAGCTTGGAGGCGTGGGTAGCGAACACTGAAGCTTTCTTT. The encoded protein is CASSLEAWVANTEAFF.

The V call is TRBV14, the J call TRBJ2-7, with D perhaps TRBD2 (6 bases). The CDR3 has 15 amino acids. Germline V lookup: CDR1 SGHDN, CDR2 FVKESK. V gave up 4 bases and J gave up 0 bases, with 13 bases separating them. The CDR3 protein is CASSRPGLSSYEQYF. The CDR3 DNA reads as TGTGCCAGCAGCCGTCCGGGACTTAGCTCCTACGAGCAGTACTTC. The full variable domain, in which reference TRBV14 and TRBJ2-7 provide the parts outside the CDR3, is EAGVTQFPSHSVIEKGQTVTLRCDPISGHDNLYWYRRVMGKEIKFLLHFVKESKQDESGMPNNRFLAERTGGTYSTLKVQPAELEDSGVYFCASSRPGLSSYEQYFGPGTRLTVT.

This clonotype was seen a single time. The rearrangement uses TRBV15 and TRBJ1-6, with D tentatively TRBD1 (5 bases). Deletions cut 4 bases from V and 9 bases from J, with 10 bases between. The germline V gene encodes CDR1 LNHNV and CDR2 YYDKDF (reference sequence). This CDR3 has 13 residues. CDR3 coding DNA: TGTGCCACCAGCACAGACGGGGGTTCACCCCTCCACTTT. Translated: CATSTDGGSPLHF.

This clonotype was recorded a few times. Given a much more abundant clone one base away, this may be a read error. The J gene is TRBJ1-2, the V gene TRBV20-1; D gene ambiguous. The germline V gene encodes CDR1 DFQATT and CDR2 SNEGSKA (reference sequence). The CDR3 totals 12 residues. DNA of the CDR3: TGCGGATGGGTCGGGCCTAACTATGGCTACGCCTTC. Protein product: CGWVGPNYGYAF.